This is a list of T cell receptor beta chains from one sample in a study of T cell changes during pregnancy in multiple sclerosis. The protocol was immunoSEQ multiplex PCR, while the TCRdb copy is restricted to in-frame clones and leaves out a portion. The sample shows about 65,000 clones, about 92% of them seen only once. Sequenced material: CD8+ T cells from peripheral blood mononuclear cells, taken in the third trimester of pregnancy. These TCRs come from a female donor in good health, enrolled as a control in a pregnancy study. Each CDR3 is given with its conserved first and last residue. D genes are given only for firm matches. The size of a clone is reported for some rows only, either as once, few or many, or as a class for expanded clones.

d_gene: -
j_gene: TRBJ2-7
abundance: -
v_gene: TRBV7-2
CDR3nt: TGTGCCAGCAGCCAACTCCAGGGGAGCCCGCAGTACTTC
CDR3aa: CASSQLQGSPQYF

d_gene: TRBD1
j_gene: TRBJ1-2
abundance: -
v_gene: TRBV27
CDR3nt: TGTGCCAGCAGTTTATTACTAGGGACAGCTAACTATGGCTACACCTTC
CDR3aa: CASSLLLGTANYGYTF

d_gene: -
j_gene: TRBJ1-6
abundance: -
v_gene: TRBV4-3
CDR3nt: TGCGCCAGCAGCCAAGATCGGATGGGGGAGGCTTCACCCCTCCACTTT
CDR3aa: CASSQDRMGEASPLHF

d_gene: TRBD1
j_gene: TRBJ1-3
abundance: -
v_gene: TRBV6-1
CDR3nt: TGTGCCAGCAGTGAACAGGACAGGGGGCCTGGAAACACCATATATTTT
CDR3aa: CASSEQDRGPGNTIYF

d_gene: -
j_gene: TRBJ1-1
abundance: few
v_gene: TRBV9
CDR3nt: TGTGCCAGCAGCGCAGGGTGGATGAACACTGAAGCTTTCTTT
CDR3aa: CASSAGWMNTEAFF

d_gene: TRBD2
j_gene: TRBJ2-7
abundance: -
v_gene: TRBV2
CDR3nt: TGTGCCAGCAGCCCTAGCGGGGGCTACGCCTACGAGCAGTACTTC
CDR3aa: CASSPSGGYAYEQYF

d_gene: -
j_gene: TRBJ2-5
abundance: -
v_gene: TRBV15
CDR3nt: TGTGCCACCAGCAGTAGGACTCAAGAGACCCAGTACTTC
CDR3aa: CATSSRTQETQYF

d_gene: TRBD1
j_gene: TRBJ2-2
abundance: -
v_gene: TRBV4-3
CDR3nt: TGCGCCAGCAGTACCGGGACAGGGAACACCGGGGAGCTGTTTTTT
CDR3aa: CASSTGTGNTGELFF

d_gene: TRBD1
j_gene: TRBJ1-1
abundance: once
v_gene: TRBV2
CDR3nt: TGTGCCAGCAGTGAGTTCCGGACAGGGGTGAACACTGAAGCTTTCTTT
CDR3aa: CASSEFRTGVNTEAFF

d_gene: TRBD1
j_gene: TRBJ2-7
abundance: -
v_gene: TRBV6-5
CDR3nt: TGTGCCAGCAGCCTTGGACAGGGGGGCCACGAGCAGTACTTC
CDR3aa: CASSLGQGGHEQYF

d_gene: -
j_gene: TRBJ2-1
abundance: -
v_gene: TRBV5-4
CDR3nt: TGTGCCAGCAGCTTGCCGAATAGAGAGCAGTTCTTC
CDR3aa: CASSLPNREQFF

d_gene: -
j_gene: TRBJ2-1
abundance: once
v_gene: TRBV10-3
CDR3nt: TGTGCCATCAGTGCTTCAGGAGGCTACAATGAGCAGTTCTTC
CDR3aa: CAISASGGYNEQFF

d_gene: TRBD1
j_gene: TRBJ1-2
abundance: -
v_gene: TRBV27
CDR3nt: TGTGCCAGCAGTGAGGGACAGGGGTTTGGCTACACCTTC
CDR3aa: CASSEGQGFGYTF

d_gene: -
j_gene: TRBJ2-7
abundance: -
v_gene: TRBV7-9
CDR3nt: TGTGCCAGCCAAAGCCGGGACACTGTAGACGAGCAGTACTTC
CDR3aa: CASQSRDTVDEQYF

d_gene: TRBD2
j_gene: TRBJ2-7
abundance: -
v_gene: TRBV11-3
CDR3nt: TGTGCCAGCAGCCGACTAGCGGGGGACGAGCAGTACTTC
CDR3aa: CASSRLAGDEQYF

d_gene: -
j_gene: TRBJ2-1
abundance: -
v_gene: TRBV4-1
CDR3nt: TGCGCCAGCAGCCAAGAGTCCAGGGAGGATGAGCAGTTCTTC
CDR3aa: CASSQESREDEQFF

d_gene: TRBD1
j_gene: TRBJ2-7
abundance: -
v_gene: TRBV7-6
CDR3nt: TGTGCCAGCAGCCCGGGACAGGGGTTGATCGAGCAGTACTTC
CDR3aa: CASSPGQGLIEQYF

d_gene: -
j_gene: TRBJ1-2
abundance: -
v_gene: TRBV7-3
CDR3nt: TGTGCCAGCAGCTTGGGTGGCGACAATGGCTACACCTTC
CDR3aa: CASSLGGDNGYTF

d_gene: -
j_gene: TRBJ1-2
abundance: -
v_gene: TRBV7-9
CDR3nt: TGTGCCAGCTCCCAGGGTTTGGATGGCTACACCTTC
CDR3aa: CASSQGLDGYTF

d_gene: -
j_gene: TRBJ2-1
abundance: -
v_gene: TRBV4-3
CDR3nt: TGCGCCAGCAGCCAAGACAGGGAATGGTCCTACAATGAGCAGTTCTTC
CDR3aa: CASSQDREWSYNEQFF

d_gene: -
j_gene: TRBJ2-1
abundance: once
v_gene: TRBV27
CDR3nt: TGTGCCAGCAGCCCTCCGTCTCGTGAGCAGTTCTTC
CDR3aa: CASSPPSREQFF

d_gene: -
j_gene: TRBJ2-4
abundance: -
v_gene: TRBV2
CDR3nt: TGTGCCAGCAGCCCACTAAGGAACATTCAGTACTTC
CDR3aa: CASSPLRNIQYF